This T cell receptor beta chain was sequenced in a study of post-analysis software for immune sequencing data (dated by TCRdb to the mid-2010s). With regard to the full study: Relapsing-remitting, secondary progressive and progressive-relapsing multiple sclerosis were recorded as disease courses, and subtype annotation was lacking for some patients. The multiple sclerosis patient repertoires were compared with more than 9 previously published healthy control repertoires from donors aged about 6 to 25 years. A subset of samples was prepared in parallel using single-end sample barcoding, then pooled and co-amplified after Illumina adapter ligation. Points the paper makes about the study in general: Direct clustering with F measure revealed strong co-clustering of samples prepared in the same batch, which led to a batch-effect correction. Significantly lower normalized Chao1 diversity was found in multiple sclerosis patients than in controls, suggesting substantial peripheral T-cell clonal expansion. Roughly 5 TRBV segments, including TRBV5-6, TRBV5-1 and TRBV20-1, were significantly more frequent in patients than controls. The control group was slightly older than the multiple sclerosis patient group.

TCR beta repertoires were profiled from peripheral blood of about a dozen young patients with multiple sclerosis to demonstrate the VDJtools post-analysis software. The patients with multiple sclerosis were children and adolescents between roughly 6 and 15 years of age. This clonotype was picked up a small number of times. Its antigen remains unidentified. No much larger clone is present one base from it, and per-base qualities are unavailable. Unmatched junction bases come to 5, with V trimmed by 2 bases and J by 2 bases. Measured from the cysteine to the phenylalanine, the CDR3 is 15 residues long. Of all the DNA, just the CDR3 is kept, 45 bases in frame from base 1. Sequences DFQATT (CDR1) and SNEGSKA (CDR2) are obtained from the germline V gene (reference sequence). Receptor libraries were prepared by PCR. This sample was sequenced with an Illumina HiSeq 2500. To reduce PCR and sequencing biases, unique molecular identifiers were incorporated into the TCR beta cDNA libraries. Every 1 to 10 million input T cells yielded about 500,000 cDNA molecules, meaning each molecule approximated one T cell. The patient libraries were prepared and sequenced using the same protocol as the earlier healthy control dataset. Samples belonging to the same batch were prepared together, multiplexed and sequenced on a shared HiSeq lane. The authors' pipeline ran thus. MIGEC was used to process the raw barcoded reads, and molecular identifier groups with only a single read were discarded before consensus assembly and CDR3 extraction. VDJtools was used for post-analysis of the clonotype tables, with diversity normalized by down-sampling every dataset to the smallest sample size. To correct batch-related cross-sample contamination, repertoire overlap clustering matched CDR3 amino acid sequences but not nucleotide sequences. TCRdb handled the public reads itself, with Q25 trimming in fastp and clone calling in MiXCR, and kept productive beta chains. Rows merge per CDR3 protein into single entries with the most common DNA and genes. The V and J calls come from TCRdb's annotation, not from the publication. This sample comprises fewer than 850,000 distinct CDR3 sequences, roughly 27% of them detected only once. The top ten hold roughly 0.57% of the sample.

The TCR was taken from a girl aged 10-17 years with multiple sclerosis. In this chain, TRBV20-1 is recombined with TRBJ2-1; TRBD1 matches 8 bases in the middle. Sequencing was performed on blood. This receptor carries the CDR3 CSARPQGAAYNEQFF. The nucleotides read TGCAGTGCTAGACCTCAGGGGGCAGCCTACAATGAGCAGTTCTTC.